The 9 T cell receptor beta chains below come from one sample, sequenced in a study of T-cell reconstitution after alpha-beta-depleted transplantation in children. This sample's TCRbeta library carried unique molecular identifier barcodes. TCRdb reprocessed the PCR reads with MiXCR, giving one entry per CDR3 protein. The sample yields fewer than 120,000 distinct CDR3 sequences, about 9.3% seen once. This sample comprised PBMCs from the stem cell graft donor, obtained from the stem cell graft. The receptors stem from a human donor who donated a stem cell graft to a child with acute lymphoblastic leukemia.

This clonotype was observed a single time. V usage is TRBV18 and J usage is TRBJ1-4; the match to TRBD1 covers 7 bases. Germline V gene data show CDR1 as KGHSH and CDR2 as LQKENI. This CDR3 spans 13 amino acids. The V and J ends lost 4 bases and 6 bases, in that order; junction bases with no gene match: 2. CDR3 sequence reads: CASSQGADEKLFF. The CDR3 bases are TGTGCCAGCTCACAGGGGGCCGATGAAAAACTGTTTTTT.

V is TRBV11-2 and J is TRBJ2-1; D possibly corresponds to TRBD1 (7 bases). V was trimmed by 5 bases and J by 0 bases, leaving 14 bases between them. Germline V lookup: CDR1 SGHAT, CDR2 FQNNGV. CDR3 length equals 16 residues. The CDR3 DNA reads TGTGCCAGCAGCCCGCCCCAGGGGGGCTCCTACAATGAGCAGTTCTTC. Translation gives CASSPPQGGSYNEQFF.

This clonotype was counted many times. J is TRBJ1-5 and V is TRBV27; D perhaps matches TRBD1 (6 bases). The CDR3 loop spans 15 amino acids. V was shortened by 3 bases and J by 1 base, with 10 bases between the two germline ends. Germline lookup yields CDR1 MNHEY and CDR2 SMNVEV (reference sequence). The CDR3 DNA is TGTGCCAGCAGTTTCGGGGGCCTCAGCAATCAGCCCCAGCATTTT. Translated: CASSFGGLSNQPQHF.

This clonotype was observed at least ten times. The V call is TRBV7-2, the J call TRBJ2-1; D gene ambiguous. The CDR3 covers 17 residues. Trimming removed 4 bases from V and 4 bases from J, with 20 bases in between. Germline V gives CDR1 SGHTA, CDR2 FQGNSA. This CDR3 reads CASSSVRAGPPYNEQFF. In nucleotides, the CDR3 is TGTGCCAGCAGCTCCGTTCGGGCAGGTCCGCCTTACAATGAGCAGTTCTTC.

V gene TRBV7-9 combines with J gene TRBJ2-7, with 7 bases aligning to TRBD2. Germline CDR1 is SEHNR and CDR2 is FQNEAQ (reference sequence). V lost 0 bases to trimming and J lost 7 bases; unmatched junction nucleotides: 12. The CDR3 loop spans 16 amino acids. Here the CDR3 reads CASSLAGGSRAREQYF. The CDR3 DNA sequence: TGTGCCAGCAGCTTAGCGGGAGGGTCGAGGGCGAGGGAGCAGTACTTC. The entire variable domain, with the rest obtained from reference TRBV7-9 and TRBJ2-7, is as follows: DTGVSQNPRHKITKRGQNVTFRCDPISEHNRLYWYRQTLGQGPEFLTYFQNEAQLEKSRLLSDRFSAERPKGSFSTLEIQRTEQGDSAMYLCASSLAGGSRAREQYFGPGTRLTVT.

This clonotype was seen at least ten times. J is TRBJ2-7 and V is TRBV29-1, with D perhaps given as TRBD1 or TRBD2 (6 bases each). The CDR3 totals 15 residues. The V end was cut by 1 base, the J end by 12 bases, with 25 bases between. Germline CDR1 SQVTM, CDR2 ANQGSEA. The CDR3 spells CSVEGRTGTQRVRYF. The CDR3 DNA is TGCAGCGTTGAAGGAAGAACAGGGACACAGCGGGTACGGTACTTC.

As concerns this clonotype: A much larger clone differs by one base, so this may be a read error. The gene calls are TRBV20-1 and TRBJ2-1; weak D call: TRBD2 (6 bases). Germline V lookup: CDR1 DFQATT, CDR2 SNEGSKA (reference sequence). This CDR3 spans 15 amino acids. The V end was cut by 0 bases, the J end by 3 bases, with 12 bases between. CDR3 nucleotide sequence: TGCAGTGCTAGAGATGGGCTGGGGGGCTACAATGAGCAGTTCTTC. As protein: CSARDGLGGYNEQFF.

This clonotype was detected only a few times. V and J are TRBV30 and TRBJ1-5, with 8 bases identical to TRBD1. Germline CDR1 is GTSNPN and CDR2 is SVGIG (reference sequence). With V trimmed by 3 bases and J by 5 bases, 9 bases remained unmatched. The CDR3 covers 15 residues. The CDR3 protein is CAWRVPDRGYQPQHF. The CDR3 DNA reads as TGTGCCTGGAGGGTCCCAGACAGGGGCTATCAGCCCCAGCATTTT.

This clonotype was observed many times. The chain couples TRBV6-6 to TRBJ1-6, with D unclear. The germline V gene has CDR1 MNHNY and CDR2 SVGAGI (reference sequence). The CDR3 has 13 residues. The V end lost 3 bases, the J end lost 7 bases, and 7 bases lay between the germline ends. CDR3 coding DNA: TGTGCCAGCAGTTATCAATTCAATTCACCCCTCCACTTT. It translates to CASSYQFNSPLHF.